This paragraph reports one T cell receptor (beta chain). Its specific antigen is unknown. Base qualities were left out, and no much larger clone turns up one base away. The record originates from a study of blood T cell repertoires in COVID-19 (dated by TCRdb to 2020 to 2021). Describing the broader study: Samples covering the acute and convalescent phases of COVID-19 were provided by collaborators in the United States, Italy and Spain. A de-identified subject ID, COVID-19 status, age in years and sex were almost always included in the sample metadata. The repertoires were made available in a free public database intended to serve as a resource for research on the immune response to SARS-CoV-2. The samples were drawn from two sources: the first 160 participants of the ongoing ImmuneRACE study, and about 1,300 subjects contributed by 6 global collaborators. The prospective study material was composed of cDNA or gDNA derived from T cells, B-cell-depleted T cells, or PBMCs. Where HLA class I and class II types were available, the types were taken from metadata supplied by the sample provider, not from assay-based typing. The dataset comprised deeply sampled blood TCRbeta repertoires from subjects exposed to, actively infected with, or recovered from COVID-19. The research as a whole found: The quantity of clinical and demographic metadata differed by source and by participant and was supplied without curation.

The immunoSEQ Assay, a bias-controlled multiplex PCR, was used to amplify TCRbeta CDR3 regions from genomic DNA. The study's own analysis went as follows. The number of nucleated cells in each sample was estimated by amplification of reference gene primers within the assay. To quantify the absolute abundance of each unique TCRbeta CDR3 rearrangement, sequence reads were collapsed and filtered. For each sample, productive Simpson clonality was calculated as the square root of Simpson's diversity index over productive rearrangements. The table was pulled from immuneACCESS by TCRdb, which kept in-frame rearrangements only. Such tables lose some clones; where checked, under half of the loss comes from unresolved V genes, and the rest has no known cause. From that table come the V and J calls and clone size; the DNA was used to work out D and trimming. Across this sample there are hundreds of thousands of clones, with just under 90% seen only once. Under 0.3% of the sample lies in the top ten.

From the germline V gene, CDR1 is SGHAT and CDR2 is FQNNGV. Clipping removes 3 bases from V and 12 bases from J, with 6 as the unmatched junction base count. Measured from the cysteine to the phenylalanine, the CDR3 is 12 residues long. Only CDR3 DNA remains: 36 bases, in frame from the first base. The collaborating institutions used their own protocols to collect whole blood in K2EDTA tubes. Collaborator samples were shipped for TCRbeta analysis as frozen whole blood, isolated PBMCs, or DNA extracted from either sample type. The clonotype comes from a woman between 18 and 29 years old with acute or convalescent COVID-19. The sample was peripheral blood. The chain is encoded by TRBV11-2 joined to TRBJ1-2; TRBD1 agrees with 8 junctional bases. The bases are TGTGCCAGCAGCTTGGGAGGACAGGGCGACACCTTC. This sequence encodes CASSLGGQGDTF.